This TCR beta chain was sequenced during a study of memory CD4+ T cells and cytomegalovirus serostatus (dated by TCRdb to about 2019). Regarding the study in general: A total of about 33 healthy Belgian adults, of whom 9 were CMV seropositive and approximately 25 were CMV seronegative, were included in the cohort. To replicate a published TCR-based CMV serostatus classifier, the researchers sequenced the CD4+ memory TCRbeta repertoires of a Belgian cohort whose cytomegalovirus serostatus was known.

Broader findings and caveats from the paper: On the Belgian cohort, the classifier based on the original framework reached a median bootstrapped AUC of approximately 0.95, with a 95% CI of 0.76-1.00. The results were interpreted as suggesting that the CMV-associated TCR signature is largely present in the CD4+ memory repertoire. Of 164 previously reported CMV-associated TCRbeta sequences, over 65 appeared in the CD4+ memory repertoires, each in one to five individuals. Only CD4+CD45RO+ memory cells were sequenced, in contrast to the original study, in which naive and memory CD4+ and CD8+ populations were covered. For predicting CMV serostatus, the median bootstrapped AUC was about 0.94 using the original framework and approximately 0.91 using a US-trained random forest.

Single viable CD3+CD4+CD8-CD45RO+ cells were sorted as memory CD4+ T cells on a FACSAria II. CMV serostatus was determined with a Roche Elecsys assay detecting serum IgG against CMV pp150, pp28, p38 and p52. Once the samples were thawed, total CD4+ T cells were enriched through positive selection using CD4 magnetic microbeads. The samples came from a different study that was designed specifically to examine the CD4+ T cell memory repertoire. Peripheral blood mononuclear cells were isolated and cryopreserved according to standard operating procedures, and serum was stored at -80 degrees C. The staining used CD3-PerCP (BW264/56), CD4-APC (RPA-T4), CD45RO-PE (UCHT1) and CD8-Pacific Orange (3B5) antibodies, and Sytox blue was used to exclude non-viable cells. As concerns this clone: No antigen is known for it. No clone much larger than this one lies a single base away; base qualities are absent.

V is reduced by 3 bases and J by 0 bases, leaving a spacing of 21 bases between them. Spanning cysteine to phenylalanine, the CDR3 consists of 18 amino acids. Only the CDR3 DNA stays, 54 bases, in frame from base 1. In the germline V gene, CDR1 corresponds to WSHSY and CDR2 to SAAADI. Genomic DNA was extracted from sorted cells with the Quick-DNA Microprep Kit. Amplification of TCRbeta DNA was done with the immunoSEQ hsTCRbeta kit, following the protocol from the manufacturer. An Illumina MiSeq instrument was used to sequence the TCRbeta libraries. As for the original processing: After out-of-frame sequences were removed, 2,204,828 distinct TCRbeta sequences remained, averaging around 67,000 per individual. Two values were used to score each individual: the count of about 160 previously reported CMV-associated TCRbeta sequences and the total count of productive distinct TCRbeta sequences. A beta-binomial model was reimplemented in Python, and scikit-learn random forests with default parameters were trained on US cohort data. Classifier performance on the Belgian cohort was summarized as median AUC with percentile confidence intervals calculated over 10,000 bootstrap iterations. Here the immuneACCESS table is served through TCRdb, limited to in-frame sequences with V and J called. Missing clones are a known gap in these copies; in checked studies unresolved V genes cover under half, and the rest lacks a known reason. V, J and clone size are those of that table, while D and trimming were read from the DNA. This sample has tens of thousands of clones in its table, and 76% of those were observed once. Roughly 4.4% of the sample belongs to the ten largest clones.

The source of this sequence is an adult in good health and CMV-seropositive. The receptor chain draws on TRBV10-2 and TRBJ2-7, with TRBD1 tentatively as D gene (6 bases match). Sample: memory CD4+ T cells from blood. The DNA sequence reads TGCGCCAGCAGTGACCCTCGATCCCGGGACACCTCCTCCTACGAGCAGTACTTC. Its amino acids are CASSDPRSRDTSSYEQYF.